A single sample gave rise to the 31 T cell receptor beta chains below, sequenced in a study of T cell responses to AZD1222 COVID-19 vaccine (dated by TCRdb to the early 2020s). Receptor amplification or capture employed the immunoSEQ multiplex PCR assay. TCRdb's version of the immuneACCESS table is confined to in-frame rearrangements and falls short of the full clone set. An unresolved V gene accounts for under half of the shortfall where checked; the remainder is of unknown origin. The sample includes approximately 92,000 clones, with about 90% observed a single time. 2.9% of the sample is in the top ten clones. The time point label corresponds to: baseline before first vaccination. This material consisted of peripheral blood, taken on day 0 of AZD1222 vaccination. All receptors come from an adult in good health.

V gene TRBV14 combines with J gene TRBJ2-3, with D perhaps matching TRBD1 or TRBD2 (5 bases each). Per germline, CDR1 SGHDN and CDR2 FVKESK. V was clipped by 5 bases and J by 2 bases, with 20 bases between them. The length of the CDR3 is 17 residues. CDR3 sequence reads: CASSAMGEWGYTDTQYF. The CDR3 coding sequence is TGTGCCAGCAGCGCTATGGGGGAGTGGGGATACACAGATACGCAGTATTTT.

This clone was seen a single time. The chain is built from TRBV6-5 and TRBJ2-7; 7 bases line up with TRBD2. Germline assignment: CDR1 MNHEY and CDR2 SVGAGI. V lost 8 bases, J lost 7 bases, and 14 bases stayed unmatched. The length of the CDR3 is 14 residues. The CDR3 nucleotides are TGTGCCAGCCGGGCTAGCGGAGTTACATATGAGCAGTACTTC. Its protein is CASRASGVTYEQYF.

The CDR3 reads CASSLEGTPNNQPQHF. CDR3 sequence (DNA): TGTGCCAGCAGTTTAGAGGGGACGCCGAATAATCAGCCCCAGCATTTT. The rearrangement uses TRBV27 and TRBJ1-5, with a possible D match to TRBD1 (5 bases). CDR3 length: 16 amino acids. Trimming removed 2 bases from V and 4 bases from J, with 15 bases in between. Germline V gene lookup returns CDR1 MNHEY and CDR2 SMNVEV (reference sequence).

The chain links TRBV4-1 to TRBJ1-6; no clear D gene. Trimming pared 2 bases from V and 7 bases from J, leaving 3 bases between. Germline V CDR1 and CDR2: MGHRA, YSYEKL. CDR3 length equals 12 residues. CDR3 nucleotides: TGCGCCAGCAGCCAACAAAATTCACCCCTCCACTTT. As protein: CASSQQNSPLHF.

Only one count was recorded for this clone. The V gene is TRBV29-1, the J gene TRBJ1-1, with D possibly matching TRBD1 (5 bases). This CDR3 has 13 amino acids. V shed 3 bases and J shed 4 bases, with 12 bases lying between them. The germline CDR1 and CDR2 sequences are SQVTM and ANQGSEA. CDR3 sequence reads: CSVEVRGGTEAFF. The CDR3 coding sequence is TGCAGCGTTGAGGTTAGGGGAGGCACTGAAGCTTTCTTT. Full variable domain (remainder filled in from reference TRBV29-1 and TRBJ1-1): SAVISQKPSRDICQRGTSLTIQCQVDSQVTMMFWYRQQPGQSLTLIATANQGSEATYESGFVIDKFPISRPNLTFSTLTVSNMSPEDSSIYLCSVEVRGGTEAFFGQGTRLTVV.

At least ten counts were recorded for this clone. V and J are TRBV7-2 and TRBJ1-6; 8 bases agree with TRBD1. This CDR3 has 13 amino acids. Germline V gene data show CDR1 as SGHTA and CDR2 as FQGNSA. After removal of 5 bases from V and 7 bases from J, the junction contained 1 base not matched to a gene. DNA of the CDR3: TGTGCCAGCAGCAGGACAGGGAATTCACCCCTCCACTTT. Encoded protein: CASSRTGNSPLHF.

The chain links TRBV15 to TRBJ2-3, with D tentatively TRBD2 (5 bases). V gave up 4 bases and J gave up 3 bases, with 11 bases separating them. CDR3 size: 14 residues. CDR1 and CDR2 from the germline V gene are LNHNV and YYDKDF (reference sequence). CDR3 DNA sequence: TGTGCCACCAGCACCCGGACTGGAACAGATACGCAGTATTTT. Protein product: CATSTRTGTDTQYF.

The V and J genes are TRBV7-9 and TRBJ1-1; D gene ambiguous. V lost 1 base to trimming and J lost 6 bases, with 9 bases between them. The CDR3 covers 13 residues. Germline CDR1 reads SEHNR; CDR2 reads FQNEAQ (reference sequence). The chain's CDR3 is CASSLDGRAEAFF. CDR3 DNA: TGTGCCAGCAGCTTAGATGGTAGGGCTGAAGCTTTCTTT.

The genes are TRBV12-5 and TRBJ1-4, with D tentatively TRBD1 (5 bases). The CDR3 sequence is 19 residues long. Deletions cut 4 bases from V and 3 bases from J, with 24 bases between. Germline V gene lookup returns CDR1 LGHNT and CDR2 FRNRAP. The CDR3 DNA is TGTGCTAGTGGTTCGCCGGGGAGGAGGGGTCTGTTGGCTAATGAAAAACTGTTTTTT. Protein product: CASGSPGRRGLLANEKLFF. Complete variable domain (other parts from reference TRBV12-5 and TRBJ1-4): DARVTQTPRHKVTEMGQEVTMRCQPILGHNTVFWYRQTMMQGLELLAYFRNRAPLDDSGMPKDRFSAEMPDATLATLKIQPSEPRDSAVYFCASGSPGRRGLLANEKLFFGSGTQLSVL.

This clone was seen only once. The chain links TRBV7-9 to TRBJ2-1; 7 bases agree with TRBD2. V dropped 5 bases and J dropped 2; count of bases not matched to a gene: 9. Germline lookup yields CDR1 SEHNR and CDR2 FQNEAQ (reference sequence). CDR3 length: 16 residues. DNA for the CDR3: TGTGCCAGCAGCGCCTTCGGAGCGGGGCCCTACAATGAGCAGTTCTTC. Encoded protein: CASSAFGAGPYNEQFF.

The V gene is TRBV6-1, the J gene TRBJ1-2, with unresolved D. The CDR3 extends over 14 amino acids. Germline-derived CDR1 and CDR2 are MNHNS and SASEGT. Trimming cost V 0 bases and J 4 bases, with 9 bases left between them. CDR3 sequence (DNA): TGTGCCAGCAGTGAAGCGATAGGTGGCTATGGCTACACCTTC. Protein sequence: CASSEAIGGYGYTF.

This sequence joins TRBV18 and TRBJ2-3; unclear D gene. Germline V gives CDR1 KGHSH, CDR2 LQKENI. V gave up 1 base and J gave up 0 bases, with 5 bases separating them. The CDR3 sequence is 14 residues long. The CDR3 protein is CASSPRASTDTQYF. DNA for the CDR3: TGTGCCAGCTCACCACGCGCTAGCACAGATACGCAGTATTTT.

This clone is a singleton in its sample. J is TRBJ2-3 and V is TRBV7-2; tentatively, D is TRBD2 (6 bases). CDR1 and CDR2 (germline): SGHTA, FQGNSA. V was clipped by 8 bases and J by 2 bases, with 17 bases between them. There are 15 residues in the CDR3. The CDR3 nucleotides are TGTGCCAGCGCCTGGGCGGGAACTACCACAGATACGCAGTATTTT. Translating it yields CASAWAGTTTDTQYF. The whole variable domain, filled in from reference TRBV7-2 and TRBJ2-3, reads GAGVSQSPSNKVTEKGKDVELRCDPISGHTALYWYRQSLGQGLEFLIYFQGNSAPDKSGLPSDRFSAERTGGSVSTLTIQRTQQEDSAVYLCASAWAGTTTDTQYFGPGTRLTVL.

V gene TRBV20-1 combines with J gene TRBJ1-1, with unresolved D. Germline CDR1 DFQATT, CDR2 SNEGSKA (reference sequence). CDR3 size: 12 residues. Trimming stripped 3 bases from V and 0 bases from J, with 5 bases between. The CDR3 DNA follows: TGCAGTGCTAGTCCGGTGAACACTGAAGCTTTCTTT. Translating it yields CSASPVNTEAFF.

The rearrangement joins TRBV29-1 to TRBJ1-2; TRBD1 might be the D (6 bases). This CDR3 has 11 residues. V lost 6 bases and J 8 bases, leaving 13 bases between the germline ends. Per the germline V gene, CDR1 is SQVTM and CDR2 is ANQGSEA. The CDR3, as DNA: TGCAGCGTCCAAGGGGGTGGCGGCTACACCTTC. This translates into CSVQGGGGYTF.

The V and J genes are TRBV4-3 and TRBJ2-3; D is ambiguous. This CDR3 region has 17 residues. CDR1 is LGHNA, CDR2 YSLEER, per germline. The V and J ends lost 0 bases and 1 base respectively, with 14 bases between them. CDR3 amino acids: CASSQDARQWGTDTQYF. CDR3 DNA: TGCGCCAGCAGCCAAGATGCCAGGCAGTGGGGCACAGATACGCAGTATTTT.

Worth noting for this clone: An end of the junction does not agree with germline; a read error may underlie this. The V call is TRBV12-5, the J call TRBJ1-3; D call uncertain. The germline V gene has CDR1 LGHNT and CDR2 FRNRAP. CDR3 length: 15 amino acids. CDR3 sequence reads: CASALGQVSGNTIYF. CDR3 DNA sequence: TGTGCTAGTGCTTTGGGTCAGGTCTCTGGAAACACCATATATTTT.

This clone was observed a handful of times. The V call is TRBV5-1, the J call TRBJ1-5; D remains unclear. The CDR3 contains 15 residues. Trimming shortened V by 0 bases and J by 4 bases, and 11 bases separated the two germline ends. From germline, CDR1 is SGHRS and CDR2 YFSETQ. The CDR3 coding sequence is TGCGCCAGCAGCTTGGACGGAGCCCCTAATCAGCCCCAGCATTTT. It is translated as CASSLDGAPNQPQHF. Full variable domain (remainder filled in from reference TRBV5-1 and TRBJ1-5): KAGVTQTPRYLIKTRGQQVTLSCSPISGHRSVSWYQQTPGQGLQFLFEYFSETQRNKGNFPGRFSGRQFSNSRSEMNVSTLELGDSALYLCASSLDGAPNQPQHFGDGTRLSIL.

The chain is built from TRBV6-1 and TRBJ1-6; unclear D gene. CDR1 is MNHNS and CDR2 is SASEGT in the germline V gene. The CDR3 spans 15 residues. V was trimmed by 3 bases and J by 7 bases, leaving 13 bases between them. For the CDR3, the DNA is TGTGCCAGCAGTGATAAAGGTCTGAGCAATTCACCCCTCCACTTT. This sequence encodes CASSDKGLSNSPLHF.

This chain links TRBV5-1 with TRBJ2-2; D gene unclear. The CDR3 is made up of 15 amino acids. Trimming left V 0 bases short and J 2 bases short, with 8 bases between. CDR1 is SGHRS and CDR2 is YFSETQ in the germline V gene. The CDR3 here is CASSLATDNTGELFF. DNA for the CDR3: TGCGCCAGCAGCTTGGCCACGGACAACACCGGGGAGCTGTTTTTT.

This chain links TRBV29-1 with TRBJ1-2; D unresolved. V shed 0 bases and J shed 2 bases, with 10 bases lying between them. The germline CDR1 and CDR2 sequences are SQVTM and ANQGSEA. CDR3 size: 14 residues. The CDR3 spells CSVEEVRKNYGYTF. CDR3 bases: TGCAGCGTTGAAGAGGTCAGGAAGAACTATGGCTACACCTTC.

The chain recombines TRBV11-3 with TRBJ1-6, with 7 bases matching TRBD1. The CDR3 spans 14 residues. The germline CDR1 and CDR2 sequences are SGHNT and YENEEA. The V segment lost 4 bases and the J segment 6 bases; nucleotides outside the gene matches: 3. Written as DNA, the CDR3 is TGTGCCAGCAGCTGGACAGGCAGTAATTCACCCCTCCACTTT. The encoded protein is CASSWTGSNSPLHF.

The chain carries TRBV18 and TRBJ2-5, with TRBD1 matching over 8 bases. V shed 2 bases and J 5 bases; nucleotides not matched to a gene: 10. This CDR3 has 16 residues. Per the germline V gene, CDR1 is KGHSH and CDR2 is LQKENI. The CDR3 DNA sequence: TGTGCCAGCTCACCAGATGGGGGCCAGGGGGCCGAGACCCAGTACTTC. Its translation is CASSPDGGQGAETQYF.

V and J are TRBV7-6 and TRBJ1-5; 7 bases match TRBD1. Germline V gene lookup returns CDR1 SGHVS and CDR2 FNYEAQ. With 1 base clipped from V and 2 bases from J, the junction kept 5 bases outside the gene matches. The length of the CDR3 is 16 residues. The CDR3 DNA is TGTGCCAGCAGCTTAGTAGCAGGGGGTGGCAATCAGCCCCAGCATTTT. It translates to CASSLVAGGGNQPQHF.

The chain joins TRBV6-2 or TRBV6-3 to TRBJ1-6; a weak D match, TRBD1 (5 bases). This CDR3 region has 15 residues. Germline V gene lookup returns CDR1 MNHEY and CDR2 SVGEGT. The V gene lost 2 bases and the J gene lost 10 bases, with 15 bases spanning the gap. The CDR3 reads CASSYPDRSSSPLHF. The CDR3 nucleotides read TGTGCCAGCAGTTACCCTGACAGAAGCAGCTCACCCCTCCACTTT.

This chain uses TRBV7-9 with TRBJ1-2; D not resolved. With 1 base removed from V and 7 bases from J, the gap between germline ends came to 10 bases. This CDR3 has 13 residues. CDR1 and CDR2 (germline): SEHNR, FQNEAQ (reference sequence). The chain's CDR3 is CASSLEGKSGYTF. CDR3 coding DNA: TGTGCCAGCAGCTTAGAAGGGAAGAGTGGCTACACCTTC.

This chain links TRBV29-1 with TRBJ2-7, with D maybe TRBD2 (5 bases). This CDR3 has 14 residues. Trimming removed 0 bases at V and 8 bases at J, with 17 bases between. Germline-derived CDR1 and CDR2 are SQVTM and ANQGSEA. The CDR3 loop reads CSVEEAAGPGKQYF. In DNA, the CDR3 is TGCAGCGTTGAAGAAGCAGCCGGGCCGGGGAAGCAGTACTTC.

V gene TRBV9 combines with J gene TRBJ1-2; D gene unclear. V lost 3 bases to trimming and J lost 9 bases, with 12 bases between them. This CDR3 region has 12 residues. CDR1 and CDR2 from the germline V gene are SGDLS and YYNGEE. CDR3 loop: CASSDRHGRYTF. For the CDR3, the DNA is TGTGCCAGCAGCGATCGACATGGCCGCTACACCTTC.

The rearrangement joins TRBV4-2 to TRBJ2-2; 7 bases fit TRBD1. The CDR3 length is 13 residues. Looked up from germline, CDR1 is LGHNA and CDR2 is YNFKEQ. V trimming: 0 bases; J trimming: 16 bases; junction bases outside the gene matches: 8. The CDR3 here is CASSQDIGTEPFF. In nucleotides, the CDR3 is TGTGCCAGCAGCCAAGATATAGGGACAGAACCGTTTTTT.

This clone was detected only a few times. The rearrangement links TRBV7-9 to TRBJ1-5; D gene uncertain. V was clipped by 5 bases and J by 0 bases, with 11 bases between them. Looked up from germline, CDR1 is SEHNR and CDR2 is FQNEAQ (reference sequence). This CDR3 contains 15 residues. The CDR3 loop is CASSLSDSSNQPQHF. CDR3 DNA sequence: TGTGCCAGCAGCCTATCGGACTCTAGCAATCAGCCCCAGCATTTT.

The genes are TRBV5-8 and TRBJ1-1; tentatively, D is TRBD1 (5 bases). Trimming removed 2 bases from V and 6 bases from J, with 17 bases in between. The CDR3 loop spans 15 amino acids. Germline-derived CDR1 and CDR2 are SGHTS and YDEGEE. In nucleotides, the CDR3 is TGTGCCAGCAGCTTACGGGTTGGGAGGGGCTCTGAAGCTTTCTTT. As protein: CASSLRVGRGSEAFF.